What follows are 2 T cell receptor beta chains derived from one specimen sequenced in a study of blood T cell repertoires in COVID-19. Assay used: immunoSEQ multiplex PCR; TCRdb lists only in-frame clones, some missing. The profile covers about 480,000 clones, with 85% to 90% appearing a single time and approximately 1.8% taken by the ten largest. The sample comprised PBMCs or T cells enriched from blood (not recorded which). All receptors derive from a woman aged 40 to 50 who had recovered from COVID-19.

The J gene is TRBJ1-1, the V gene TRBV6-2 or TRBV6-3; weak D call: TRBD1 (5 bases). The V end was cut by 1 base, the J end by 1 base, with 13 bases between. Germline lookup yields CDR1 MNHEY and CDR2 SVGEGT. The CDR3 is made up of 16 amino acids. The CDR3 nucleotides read TGTGCCAGCAGTTACTTTCCTGGCCAGGGGAACACTGAAGCTTTCTTT. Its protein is CASSYFPGQGNTEAFF.

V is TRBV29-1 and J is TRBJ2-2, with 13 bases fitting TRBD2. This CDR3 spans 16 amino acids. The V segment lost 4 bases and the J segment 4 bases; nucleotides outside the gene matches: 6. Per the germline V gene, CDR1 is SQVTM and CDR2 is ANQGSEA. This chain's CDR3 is CSVARTSGRGTGELFF. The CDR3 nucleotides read TGCAGCGTTGCCCGGACTAGCGGGAGAGGCACCGGGGAGCTGTTTTTT.